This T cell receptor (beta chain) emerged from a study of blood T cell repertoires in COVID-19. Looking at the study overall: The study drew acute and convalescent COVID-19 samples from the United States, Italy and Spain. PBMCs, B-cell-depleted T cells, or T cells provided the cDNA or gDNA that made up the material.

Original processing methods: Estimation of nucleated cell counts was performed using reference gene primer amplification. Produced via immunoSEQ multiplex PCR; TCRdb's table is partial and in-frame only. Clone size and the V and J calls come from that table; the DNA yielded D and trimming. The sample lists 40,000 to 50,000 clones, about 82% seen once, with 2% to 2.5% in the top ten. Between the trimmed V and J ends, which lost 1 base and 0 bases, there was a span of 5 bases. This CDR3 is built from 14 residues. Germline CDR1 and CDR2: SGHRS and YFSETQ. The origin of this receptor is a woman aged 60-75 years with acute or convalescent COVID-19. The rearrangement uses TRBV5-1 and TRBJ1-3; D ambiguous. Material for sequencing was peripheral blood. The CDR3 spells CASSLQSSGNTIYF. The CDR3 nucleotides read TGCGCCAGCAGCTTGCAGTCCTCTGGAAACACCATATATTTT.